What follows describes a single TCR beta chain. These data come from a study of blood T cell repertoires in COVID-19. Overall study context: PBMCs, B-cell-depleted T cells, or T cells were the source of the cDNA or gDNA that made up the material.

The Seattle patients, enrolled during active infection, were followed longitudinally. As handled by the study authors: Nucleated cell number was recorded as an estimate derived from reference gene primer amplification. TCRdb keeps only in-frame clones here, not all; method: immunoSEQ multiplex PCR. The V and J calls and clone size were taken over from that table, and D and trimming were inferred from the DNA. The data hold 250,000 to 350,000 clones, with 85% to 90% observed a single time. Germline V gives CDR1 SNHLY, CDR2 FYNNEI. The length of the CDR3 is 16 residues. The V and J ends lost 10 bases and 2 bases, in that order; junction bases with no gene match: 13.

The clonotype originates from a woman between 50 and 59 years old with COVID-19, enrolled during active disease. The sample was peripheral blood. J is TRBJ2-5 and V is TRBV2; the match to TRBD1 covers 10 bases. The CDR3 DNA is TGTGCCACCCAACCCGGACAGGGGGGATATCAAGAGACCCAGTACTTC. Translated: CATQPGQGGYQETQYF.